The clone carrying this T cell receptor (beta chain) was recorded at least ten times. Its antigen is undetermined. The CDR3 extends over 13 amino acids. Trimming took 5 bases from V and 4 from J, leaving 11 bases between them. The germline V gene has CDR1 SEHNR and CDR2 FQNEAQ (reference sequence). This sample is part of a study of T cells after yellow fever vaccination. TCRdb re-called the 5' RACE reads through MiXCR, storing one row per CDR3 protein. The sample lists 600,000 to 750,000 distinct CDR3 sequences, 9% to 15% occurring once. General observations from the study: Repertoires sorted by FACS could include abundant clonotypes that are contaminants from the bulk population. Post-booster repertoires again held most primary-vaccination clones (roughly 96% CD4, roughly 89% CD8).

The TCR originated in a man aged 25-45 years who received the YFV17D yellow fever vaccine. The chain recombines TRBV7-9 with TRBJ2-5, with D possibly TRBD2 on 5 matching bases. The sample here was PBMCs, taken on the day of the yellow fever booster vaccination. The CDR3 spells CASSVSGLETQYF. The CDR3 DNA is TGTGCCAGCAGCGTCAGCGGATTAGAGACCCAGTACTTC.